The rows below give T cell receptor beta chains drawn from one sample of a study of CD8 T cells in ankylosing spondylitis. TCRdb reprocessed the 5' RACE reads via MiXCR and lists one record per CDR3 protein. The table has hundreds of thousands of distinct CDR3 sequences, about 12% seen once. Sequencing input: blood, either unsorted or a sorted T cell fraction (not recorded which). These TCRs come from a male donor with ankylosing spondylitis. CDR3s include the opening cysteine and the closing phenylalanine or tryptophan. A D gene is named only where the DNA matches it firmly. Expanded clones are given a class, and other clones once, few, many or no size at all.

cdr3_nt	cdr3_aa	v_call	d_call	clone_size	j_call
TGTGCCAGCAGCCAAGGATTTCAAGACAGGGAGCAGTTCTTC	CASSQGFQDREQFF	TRBV3-1	NA	many	TRBJ2-1
TGCAGCGTTGAAGATCCGGTCACAGATACGCAGTATTTT	CSVEDPVTDTQYF	TRBV29-1	NA	many	TRBJ2-3
TGCGCCAGCAGCCACGGACTAGCGGGAGTAGGGGAGCAGTTCTTC	CASSHGLAGVGEQFF	TRBV4-1	TRBD2	few	TRBJ2-1
TGTGCCAGCAGCTTCGGGGACCCTTCTGCCTACGAGCAGTACTTC	CASSFGDPSAYEQYF	TRBV7-9	NA	NA	TRBJ2-7
TGTGCCAGCAGTGCCTCGGACGGATTCAATCAGCCCCAGCATTTT	CASSASDGFNQPQHF	TRBV12-3/TRBV12-4	NA	NA	TRBJ1-5
TGTGCCAGCAGTTCCGCTTGGACAGGCGAAGCTTTCTTT	CASSSAWTGEAFF	TRBV2	TRBD1	NA	TRBJ1-1
TGCGCCAGCAGTACCGGGACAGGGAAGGATGAGCAGTTCTTC	CASSTGTGKDEQFF	TRBV10-1	TRBD1	many	TRBJ2-1
TGCAGTGCCCGGACAGGGGGCAAGGAAAAACTGTTTTTT	CSARTGGKEKLFF	TRBV20-1	TRBD1	few	TRBJ1-4
TGTGCCAGCAGCACCACTAGCGGGGGTTTCAATGAGCAGTTCTTC	CASSTTSGGFNEQFF	TRBV7-2	TRBD2	NA	TRBJ2-1
TGTGCCACCAGTGACCAGGGACAGGGAGGGGCCGGGGAGCTGTTTTTT	CATSDQGQGGAGELFF	TRBV24-1	TRBD1	many	TRBJ2-2
TGTGCCAGCTCACAGGGTGATGAAAAACTGTTTTTT	CASSQGDEKLFF	TRBV18	NA	NA	TRBJ1-4
TGTGCCAGCAGTCCAGGGGGCCGAAATCAGCCCCAGCATTTT	CASSPGGRNQPQHF	TRBV27	TRBD1	NA	TRBJ1-5
TGTGCCAGCAGTTTTTATGGGTTTAATCAGCCCCAGCATTTT	CASSFYGFNQPQHF	TRBV12-3/TRBV12-4	NA	few	TRBJ1-5
TGCAGCGTTGAAGGCTTCGGCTTTTCGGATGAGCAGTTCTTC	CSVEGFGFSDEQFF	TRBV29-1	NA	many	TRBJ2-1
TGTGCCAGCAGTGGACAGGGTTTGAATGAGCAGTTCTTC	CASSGQGLNEQFF	TRBV2	TRBD1	few	TRBJ2-1
TGTGCCAGCAGCTTGGGACTAGCGGAGGGTTCCGAGCAGTACTTC	CASSLGLAEGSEQYF	TRBV7-2	TRBD2	NA	TRBJ2-7
TGCGCCAGTAAGTCCGCGGACACAGATACGCAGTATTTT	CASKSADTDTQYF	TRBV5-1	NA	few	TRBJ2-3
TGTGCCACCATGAAATCAGGGGCGGGCAATCAGCCCCAGCATTTT	CATMKSGAGNQPQHF	TRBV7-9	NA	few	TRBJ1-5
TGTGCCAGCAGTTTTCTTGGGGGCGTAAGGAATTCCTACAATGAGCAGTTCTTC	CASSFLGGVRNSYNEQFF	TRBV12-3/TRBV12-4	NA	NA	TRBJ2-1
TGTGCCAGCAGCAAAGAAGCAGTACCTAGCGGGAGTTTTCCCAATGAGCAGTTCTTC	CASSKEAVPSGSFPNEQFF	TRBV21-1	NA	few	TRBJ2-1
TGTGCCAGCAGTTCGGGAGCAGAGACCCAGTACTTC	CASSSGAETQYF	TRBV28	NA	many	TRBJ2-5
TGTGCCAGTACGCCCAGGCCGGGACAGGGAAATCAGCCCCAGCATTTT	CASTPRPGQGNQPQHF	TRBV19	TRBD1	NA	TRBJ1-5
TGCAGTGGCTCCCTCCGGGGGCACACAGATACGCAGTATTTT	CSGSLRGHTDTQYF	TRBV20-1	NA	once	TRBJ2-3
TGCGCCAGCAGCTCCTACAGGGGGAGCGGGGTATTGGAGACCCAGTACTTC	CASSSYRGSGVLETQYF	TRBV5-1	NA	NA	TRBJ2-5
TGCAGTGCTAGTGTCGGGAGTGGGGGTGAAGATACGCAGTATTTT	CSASVGSGGEDTQYF	TRBV20-1	NA	NA	TRBJ2-3
TGCAGCGTATCGGGATGGAATGAGCAGTTCTTC	CSVSGWNEQFF	TRBV29-1	NA	NA	TRBJ2-1
TGTGCCAGCACCCAAGAGGACATACCCAACTATGGCTACACCTTC	CASTQEDIPNYGYTF	TRBV9	NA	few	TRBJ1-2
TGTGCCAGCAGCCCCTCCCTGAGCCAAGAGTCCCAGTACTTC	CASSPSLSQESQYF	TRBV11-2	NA	few	TRBJ2-5